Listed here are 5 T cell receptor beta chains from one sample, sequenced in a study of cytomegalovirus exposure and HLA in healthy donors. The PCR contained 60 Vbeta and 13 Jbeta primers. TCRdb's table, derived via immunoSEQ multiplex PCR, lists solely in-frame clones and lacks some. This sample yields over 85,000 clones, of which 70% to 90% are seen a single time; approximately 2% belongs to the top ten. The sequenced material came from PBMCs. The receptors originated from a man aged 35-49 years in good health and CMV-seronegative.

The chain carries TRBV5-1 and TRBJ1-4; 8 positions match TRBD1. Per germline, CDR1 SGHRS and CDR2 YFSETQ. V shed 0 bases and J 8 bases; nucleotides not matched to a gene: 6. The CDR3 has 15 amino acids. CDR3 DNA sequence: TGCGCCAGCAGCTTGGATGGACAGGGAGAGGAAAAACTGTTTTTT. Translated, it gives CASSLDGQGEEKLFF. The full variable domain, rest sourced from reference TRBV5-1 and TRBJ1-4, is KAGVTQTPRYLIKTRGQQVTLSCSPISGHRSVSWYQQTPGQGLQFLFEYFSETQRNKGNFPGRFSGRQFSNSRSEMNVSTLELGDSALYLCASSLDGQGEEKLFFGSGTQLSVL.

J is TRBJ1-2 and V is TRBV6-6, with 8 bases lining up with TRBD1. V gave up 0 bases and J gave up 2 bases; unmatched junction bases: 5. The V gene's germline CDR1 is MNHNY and CDR2 SVGAGI (reference sequence). This CDR3 has 16 residues. DNA for the CDR3: TGTGCCAGCAGTTACTCGAAGGGGACAGGAAACTATGGCTACACCTTC. Translating gives CASSYSKGTGNYGYTF.

The chain recombines TRBV7-2 with TRBJ2-7, with a weak D call TRBD2 (6 bases). The ends were cut back, 5 bases at V and 0 bases at J, with 11 bases in the middle. The CDR3 is 14 amino acids. Germline values: CDR1 SGHTA, CDR2 FQGNSA. The CDR3 nucleotides read TGTGCCAGCAGCCCGGGACTGAACTCCTACGAGCAGTACTTC. It yields the protein CASSPGLNSYEQYF.

This clone has only a few counts. The V call is TRBV7-3, the J call TRBJ1-1; TRBD1 might be the D (5 bases). Per the germline V gene, CDR1 is SGHTA and CDR2 is FQGTGA. V was cut by 1 base and J by 4 bases, with 13 bases left in between. The CDR3 has 15 amino acids. DNA for the CDR3: TGTGCCAGCAGCTTAAGCCCCCTAGGGGCCACTGAAGCTTTCTTT. Amino acid sequence: CASSLSPLGATEAFF.

This chain links TRBV28 with TRBJ1-5; D remains ambiguous. This CDR3 spans 12 amino acids. Germline V CDR1 and CDR2: MDHEN, SYDVKM. Trimming stripped 5 bases from V and 6 bases from J, with 8 bases between. The CDR3 sequence is CASSVPGQPQHF. CDR3 sequence (DNA): TGTGCCAGCAGTGTCCCCGGTCAGCCCCAGCATTTT.